Given below is one T cell receptor beta chain in context. This sample was taken from a study of control samples from healthy donors and cancer patients. Some clones are missing from TCRdb's copy, which holds only in-frame ones; the method was immunoSEQ multiplex PCR. The repertoire consists of 75,000 to 90,000 clones, with 70% to 90% occurring once and the leading ten covering 7.2%. V lost 0 bases and J lost 4; bases outside the gene matches: 7. Germline CDR1 reads SGHDT; CDR2 reads YYEEEE. CDR3 length: 16 amino acids. This sequence originates from a man between 50 and 59 years old in good health. Source material: blood. The chain combines TRBV5-6 with TRBJ1-2, with 9 bases identical to TRBD1. CDR3 protein: CASSLVHRGRGYGYTF. CDR3 bases: TGTGCCAGCAGCTTGGTCCACAGGGGGCGGGGCTATGGCTACACCTTC.